A selection of T cell receptor beta chains follows, all from one sample in a study of blood T cells in healthy people across ages. Each CDR3 protein is one row after TCRdb ran MiXCR on the 5' RACE reads. There are some 1.4 million distinct CDR3 sequences in the sample; around 39% occur only once, and 7.9% lies in the top ten. Sample: blood. The receptors come from a woman aged 18-29 years in good health. Both conserved end residues are trimmed from each CDR3. The order of the fields is V gene, CDR3 protein.

V gene: TRBV20-1
CDR3 protein: SALTGDRETQY

V gene: TRBV5-1
CDR3 protein: ASSPAPGQAYNEQF

V gene: TRBV7-9
CDR3 protein: ASSRDREPNYGYT

V gene: TRBV28
CDR3 protein: ASNVQGMGQPQH

V gene: TRBV6-1
CDR3 protein: ASSGQGAGIGTEAF

V gene: TRBV7-9
CDR3 protein: ASSLAGRDYEQF

V gene: TRBV25-1
CDR3 protein: ASSDWGLSTEAF

V gene: TRBV21-1
CDR3 protein: ASSKEVPSGRVQEQF

V gene: TRBV6-6
CDR3 protein: ASSLTGLAGVGETQF

V gene: TRBV2
CDR3 protein: ASTRLGELSEKLF

V gene: TRBV3-1
CDR3 protein: ASSQTGTSIDNEQF

V gene: TRBV12-3/TRBV12-4
CDR3 protein: ASSLGTGAVEQF

V gene: TRBV6-5
CDR3 protein: ASSFLQGFYGYT

V gene: TRBV6-5
CDR3 protein: ASSGQGTYGYT

V gene: TRBV27
CDR3 protein: ASSLRGPSPDTQY

V gene: TRBV7-9
CDR3 protein: ASSTPTGRDVYEQY

V gene: TRBV3-1
CDR3 protein: ASSVTGTAYGYT

V gene: TRBV9
CDR3 protein: ASSGWEQATDTQY

V gene: TRBV6-1
CDR3 protein: ASSDQPRAKFSEQY

V gene: TRBV12-3/TRBV12-4
CDR3 protein: ASSLAQTSGGADTQY

V gene: TRBV15
CDR3 protein: ATSDGAYEQY

V gene: TRBV25-1
CDR3 protein: ASSDGAVTDTQY

V gene: TRBV3-1
CDR3 protein: ASSQEPGADTQY

V gene: TRBV20-1
CDR3 protein: SASPGQGAYEQY

V gene: TRBV11-2
CDR3 protein: ASSFSPGSYEQY

V gene: TRBV4-1
CDR3 protein: ASSQDSSGLAGIGGRADTQY

V gene: TRBV2
CDR3 protein: ASGPETQY

V gene: TRBV7-2
CDR3 protein: ASSLELAGGPSSYEQY

V gene: TRBV6-1
CDR3 protein: ASYRLAGFSNEQF

V gene: TRBV11-2
CDR3 protein: ASSLRGRDRGDEQY

V gene: TRBV10-2
CDR3 protein: ASSDLRIRTGNQPQH

V gene: TRBV6-6
CDR3 protein: ASGRGEVLEQY

V gene: TRBV7-2
CDR3 protein: ASSSQAGPYEQY

V gene: TRBV7-6
CDR3 protein: ASSLTPWQITYNEQF

V gene: TRBV29-1
CDR3 protein: SVVRTSGSSYNEQF

V gene: TRBV27
CDR3 protein: ASSLISGQGYEQY

V gene: TRBV13
CDR3 protein: ASNQQQAYEQY

V gene: TRBV5-1
CDR3 protein: ASSSSGFPGSYNSPLH

V gene: TRBV10-3
CDR3 protein: AISGWDGDTQY

V gene: TRBV6-2/TRBV6-3
CDR3 protein: ASTWGQGEQY